This TCR beta chain was profiled in a study of cytomegalovirus exposure and HLA in healthy donors. Findings and caveats of the study: The study found most TCR sequences rare, yet found some public TCRs in many donors. The authors later linked a missense DCLRE1C variant to TCR beta V- and J-gene trimming. When the data were analyzed later, several of the most significant clusters appeared to be linked to common viral pathogens.

The PCR ran on 60 Vbeta and 13 Jbeta primers. Profiled with immunoSEQ multiplex PCR; TCRdb holds only in-frame clones, not every one. The sample includes over 65,000 clones, 80% to 90% of them seen just once. Details on this clone: Its antigen is as yet unknown.

The CDR3 length is 16 residues. Germline lookup yields CDR1 SGHAT and CDR2 FQNNGV. Trimming took off 5 bases at V and 1 base at J, with 16 bases between the two ends. Sequencing was done on a sample of PBMCs. This chain uses TRBV11-2 with TRBJ2-3; the D is unclear. The TCR originated in a woman in her twenties or thirties in good health and CMV-seronegative. CDR3 amino acids: CASSPQTASRTDTQYF. CDR3 DNA: TGTGCCAGCAGCCCACAGACGGCCTCACGCACAGATACGCAGTATTTT.